Below, 23 T cell receptor beta chains from the same sample are listed, as sequenced in a study of a mutant IDH1 vaccine in newly diagnosed glioma (dated by TCRdb to the early 2020s). The label giving this sample's time point can be read as: week 35, safety follow-up. A 20-mer mutant IDH1 peptide at 300 micrograms in Montanide made up each vaccine dose, which was injected subcutaneously together with topical imiquimod. Library preparation was by the immunoSEQ multiplex PCR assay. The immuneACCESS repertoire file appears here via TCRdb, limited to in-frame rearrangements. These files lack a portion of the clones; in checked studies, under half of the deficit traces to unresolved V genes, and the cause of the others is not known. This sample comprises around 31,000 clones, 78% of them detected only once. The ten most abundant clones make up about 11% of the sample. These TCRs are of unknown antigen specificity.

The material sequenced was PBMCs, taken from a glioma patient whose treatment included an IDH1 peptide vaccine. Source of these receptors: a woman aged 40 to 49 with glioma.

This clone came up a few times. The chain has TRBV2 and TRBJ1-2; 8 nucleotides line up with TRBD1. CDR1 SNHLY and CDR2 FYNNEI come from the germline V gene. This CDR3 has 14 residues. V lost 5 bases, J lost 0 bases, and 2 bases stayed unmatched. CDR3 sequence (DNA): TGTGCCAGCAGTAAGGGACAGGCTAACTATGGCTACACCTTC. Protein: CASSKGQANYGYTF.

This clone is a singleton in its sample. The J gene is TRBJ1-2, the V gene TRBV30, with D perhaps TRBD1 (5 bases). CDR1 and CDR2 from the germline V gene are GTSNPN and SVGIG (reference sequence). V was clipped by 3 bases and J by 8 bases, with 10 bases between them. This CDR3 is built from 11 residues. CDR3 DNA sequence: TGTGCCTGGAGAGGCAGGGACGGCTACACCTTC. This translates into CAWRGRDGYTF.

This clone appeared a single time. The CDR3 DNA reads TGTGCCAGCAGCTTCCGGGTAGGCACTGAAGCTTTCTTT. The encoded protein is CASSFRVGTEAFF. V usage is TRBV5-5 and J usage is TRBJ1-1; no reliable D call. Trimming cost V 2 bases and J 4 bases, with 9 bases left between them. The germline V gene has CDR1 SGHKS and CDR2 YYEKEE (reference sequence). The CDR3 is 13 residues long. The full variable domain, with the rest looked up from reference TRBV5-5 and TRBJ1-1, is DAGVTQSPTHLIKTRGQQVTLRCSPISGHKSVSWYQQVLGQGPQFIFQYYEKEERGRGNFPDRFSARQFPNYSSELNVNALLLGDSALYLCASSFRVGTEAFFGQGTRLTVV.

The gene calls are TRBV5-1 and TRBJ1-1, with a weak D call TRBD1 (5 bases). The CDR3 is 14 residues long. V lost 2 bases and J 3 bases, leaving 11 bases between the germline ends. Per germline, CDR1 SGHRS and CDR2 YFSETQ. DNA for the CDR3: TGCGCCAGCAGCTTATTCGGGGGTGACACTGAAGCTTTCTTT. As protein: CASSLFGGDTEAFF.

This chain joins TRBV2 and TRBJ1-3, with D possibly being TRBD1 (6 bases). CDR3 length equals 19 residues. Germline V gives CDR1 SNHLY, CDR2 FYNNEI. The V end lost 4 bases, the J end lost 2 bases, and 24 bases lay between the germline ends. The DNA for the CDR3 is TGTGCCAGCAGTGCCCCACAGGGAGCCTTTGGATTGACTGGAAACACCATATATTTT. Encoded protein: CASSAPQGAFGLTGNTIYF. Complete variable domain (other parts from reference TRBV2 and TRBJ1-3): EPEVTQTPSHQVTQMGQEVILRCVPISNHLYFYWYRQILGQKVEFLVSFYNNEISEKSEIFDDQFSVERPDGSNFTLKIRSTKLEDSAMYFCASSAPQGAFGLTGNTIYFGEGSWLTVV.

This clone was counted only a few times. V and J are TRBV20-1 and TRBJ1-1; D is ambiguous. This CDR3 region has 10 residues. Trimming left V 5 bases short and J 5 bases short, with 6 bases between. Germline V gene lookup returns CDR1 DFQATT and CDR2 SNEGSKA (reference sequence). This CDR3 is CSARRTEAFF. In DNA, the CDR3 is TGCAGTGCTCGTCGAACTGAAGCTTTCTTT.

The genes are TRBV5-1 and TRBJ2-3; 9 bases line up with TRBD1. The J segment lost 3 bases and the V segment lost 6 bases, leaving 5 bases of the junction unmatched. Germline CDR1 SGHRS, CDR2 YFSETQ. This CDR3 has 14 residues. The CDR3 bases are TGCGCCAGCACCGAGGGACAGGGAACAGATACGCAGTATTTT. Its protein is CASTEGQGTDTQYF.

The J gene is TRBJ2-7, the V gene TRBV21-1; whether TRBD1, the table's D call, matches the DNA was not checked. TRBV21-1 is termed a pseudogene. The CDR3 sequence is 14 residues long. CDR3 sequence: CASSEGTDSYEQYF. Written as DNA, the CDR3 is TGTGCCAGCAGCGAGGGGACAGACTCCTACGAGCAGTACTTC.

This chain connects TRBV6-1 to TRBJ2-5; 9 positions match TRBD2. The CDR3 is 15 residues long. Germline V gene sequence: CDR1 MNHNS, CDR2 SASEGT. After removal of 3 bases from V and 2 bases from J, the junction contained 4 bases not matched to a gene. The CDR3 DNA sequence: TGTGCCAGCAGTGAGTTAGCGGGGGTACAAGAGACCCAGTACTTC. Protein sequence: CASSELAGVQETQYF.

The rearrangement uses TRBV6-4 and TRBJ2-2, with 8 bases aligning to TRBD1. The CDR3 is 15 amino acids. V gave up 4 bases and J gave up 4 bases; unmatched junction bases: 5. Germline values: CDR1 MRHNA, CDR2 SNTAGT. As DNA, the CDR3 is TGTGCCAGCAGTGCCGGGACAGGCAGCACCGGGGAGCTGTTTTTT. Amino acid sequence: CASSAGTGSTGELFF.

The J gene is TRBJ2-7, the V gene TRBV9; D unclear. Trimming stripped 4 bases from V and 2 bases from J, with 19 bases between. Germline CDR1 reads SGDLS; CDR2 reads YYNGEE. The CDR3 length is 16 residues. DNA of the CDR3: TGTGCCAGCAGCCCCTCCCCGGCGTGGGCCACCTACGAGCAGTACTTC. Its translation: CASSPSPAWATYEQYF.

The V gene is TRBV4-1, the J gene TRBJ1-2, with D perhaps TRBD1 (5 bases). V lost 0 bases and J lost 2, with 13 bases in between. The CDR3 is 16 amino acids. Germline V lookup: CDR1 MGHRA, CDR2 YSYEKL. CDR3: CASSQDSSGLNYGYTF. The CDR3 coding sequence is TGCGCCAGCAGCCAAGACAGCTCAGGGTTGAACTATGGCTACACCTTC.

The table lists this clone with a count of one. The CDR3 spells CAWRVPGSTDTQYF. The DNA for the CDR3 is TGTGCCTGGAGAGTTCCGGGTAGCACAGATACGCAGTATTTT. The chain couples TRBV30 to TRBJ2-3; D is unresolved. CDR1 is GTSNPN and CDR2 is SVGIG in the germline V gene (reference sequence). V dropped 3 bases and J dropped 0 bases, with 10 bases sitting between them. The CDR3 is 14 amino acids.

This clone showed up just a few times. The V call is TRBV7-8, the J call TRBJ1-1; D call uncertain. The germline V and J ends were trimmed by 3 bases and 10 bases, with 12 bases remaining between them. Germline V gene lookup returns CDR1 SGHVS and CDR2 FQNEAQ. The CDR3 length is 12 residues. The CDR3 sequence: CASSLDQAGAFF. In DNA form, the CDR3 reads TGTGCCAGCAGCTTGGATCAAGCGGGAGCTTTCTTT.

The V gene is TRBV6-5, the J gene TRBJ2-6; 7 bases fit TRBD1. Germline V gives CDR1 MNHEY, CDR2 SVGAGI. The length of the CDR3 is 16 residues. J gave up 0 bases and V 2 bases, and 1 base lay outside the gene matches. CDR3 bases: TGTGCCAGCAGTTACGCAGGGGGCTCTGGGGCCAACGTCCTGACTTTC. Translating it yields CASSYAGGSGANVLTF.

The chain employs TRBV7-9 and TRBJ2-7, with D tentatively TRBD1 (6 bases). This CDR3 spans 15 amino acids. CDR1 SEHNR and CDR2 FQNEAQ come from the germline V gene (reference sequence). V shed 4 bases and J shed 7 bases, with 20 bases lying between them. CDR3 protein: CASSSTGTPTLEQYF. In DNA, the CDR3 is TGTGCCAGCAGCTCAACCGGGACACCAACTTTGGAGCAGTACTTC.

This clone came up once. The genes are TRBV19 and TRBJ1-6, with D perhaps matching TRBD1 (5 bases). Germline assignment: CDR1 LNHDA and CDR2 SQIVND (reference sequence). The CDR3 totals 15 residues. Trimming removed 1 base at V and 4 bases at J, with 8 bases between. In DNA form, the CDR3 reads TGTGCCAGTAGTATAGGGGGCCCATATAATTCACCCCTCCACTTT. It codes for CASSIGGPYNSPLHF.

This clone was seen just once. The V gene is TRBV7-9, the J gene TRBJ1-2, with 7 bases that match TRBD1. Germline CDR1 reads SEHNR; CDR2 reads FQNEAQ (reference sequence). The CDR3 is 14 amino acids. The V segment lost 6 bases and the J segment 7 bases; nucleotides outside the gene matches: 11. CDR3 nucleotides: TGTGCCAGCAGGGGAGACAGGGATGTTTTTGGCTACACCTTC. Its translation is CASRGDRDVFGYTF.

The V and J genes are TRBV5-4 and TRBJ1-4; D uncertain. V dropped 4 bases and J dropped 0 bases, with 10 bases sitting between them. This CDR3 contains 15 residues. From germline, CDR1 is SGHNT and CDR2 YYREEE (reference sequence). This chain's CDR3 is CASSHSEATNEKLFF. The DNA for the CDR3 is TGTGCCAGCAGCCATTCGGAAGCAACTAATGAAAAACTGTTTTTT.

This clone has more than one count but fewer than ten. This chain uses TRBV30 with TRBJ1-5; 7 bases align to TRBD1. The V gene's germline CDR1 is GTSNPN and CDR2 SVGIG (reference sequence). V lost 5 bases to trimming and J lost 1 base; unmatched junction nucleotides: 2. The CDR3 length is 13 residues. CDR3 sequence reads: CAWAGQSNQPQHF. DNA of the CDR3: TGTGCCTGGGCGGGACAGAGCAATCAGCCCCAGCATTTT.

The chain recombines TRBV5-3 with TRBJ2-3, with 8 bases fitting TRBD2. TRBV5-3 is placed among ORFs of uncertain function. This CDR3 spans 15 amino acids. Trimming removed 0 bases from V and 5 bases from J; junction bases left unmatched: 5. Here the CDR3 DNA reads TGTGCCAGAAGCTTGGCGGGGGGGCGAAAAGATACGCAGTATTTT. Translation: CARSLAGGRKDTQYF.

The chain links TRBV9 to TRBJ2-3; 8 nucleotides match TRBD1. Germline loops: CDR1 SGDLS, CDR2 YYNGEE. Losses at the gene ends were 4 bases for V and 2 bases for J; bases not matched to a gene: 6. The length of the CDR3 is 15 residues. The DNA of the CDR3 is TGTGCCAGCAGCTTCAGGGGGCGAGACACAGATACGCAGTATTTT. Translating gives CASSFRGRDTDTQYF.

This chain joins TRBV12-1 and TRBJ1-2; the table's D gene call, TRBD1, was not cross checked with the DNA. TRBV12-1 is classified as a pseudogene. The CDR3 runs to 16 residues. This CDR3 is CASSPDRGRISYGYTF. The CDR3 DNA follows: TGTGCCAGCAGCCCGGACAGGGGGCGAATATCCTATGGCTACACCTTC.